This TCR beta chain derives from a study of blood T cell repertoires in COVID-19. Study-level background: PBMCs, B-cell-depleted T cells, or T cells provided the cDNA or gDNA that made up the material.

Using immunoSEQ multiplex PCR, the repertoire was profiled, and TCRdb retains in-frame clones only, with some absent. The data hold over 55,000 clones, with 75% to 90% observed a single time. Trimming shortened V by 0 bases and J by 10 bases, and 9 bases separated the two germline ends. CDR1 MGHRA and CDR2 YSYEKL come from the germline V gene. The CDR3 loop spans 12 amino acids. Only one count was recorded for this clone. The receptor comes from a man between 45 and 60 years old with active COVID-19. The chain employs TRBV4-1 and TRBJ1-1; D remains unclear. Specimen: peripheral blood. CDR3 loop: CASSQEPGRAFF. DNA for the CDR3: TGCGCCAGCAGCCAAGAACCGGGTCGAGCTTTCTTT.